These 14 T cell receptor beta chains share one sample of origin, sequenced in a study of shared clonotypes between healthy human individuals. Only in-frame clones appear in the TCRdb table, and some are missing; sequencing was by immunoSEQ multiplex PCR. Seen here are roughly 2,500,000 clones, approximately 94% observed once, and the top ten hold about 0.39%. Sequenced: naive CD4+ T cells from PBMCs. Subset described: CD45RA+ positively selected. These receptors were taken from a man aged 18 to 30 in good health. Some clones in this sample may be carry-over from other donors' samples.

A word on this clone: The sample has other DNA sequences that encode this CDR3 too. V usage is TRBV20-1 and J usage is TRBJ1-1; no definite D call. V was pared by 1 base and J by 6 bases, with 6 bases between. CDR3 length: 11 residues. The germline CDR1 and CDR2 sequences are DFQATT and SNEGSKA (reference sequence). The CDR3 loop is CSARGGSEAFF. The CDR3 DNA follows: TGCAGTGCTAGAGGAGGTTCTGAAGCTTTCTTT.

There are a few counts of this clone. Other nucleotide sequences from this sample produce the same CDR3. The rearrangement links TRBV2 to TRBJ1-5, with D possibly being TRBD1 (6 bases). Germline CDR1 is SNHLY and CDR2 is FYNNEI. Deletions cut 3 bases from V and 2 bases from J, with 8 bases between. CDR3 length: 14 amino acids. The CDR3 DNA reads TGTGCCAGCAGTGATTCAGGGGGCAATCAGCCCCAGCATTTT. This encodes CASSDSGGNQPQHF.

The rearrangement uses TRBV25-1 and TRBJ1-4, with 9 bases identical to TRBD1. Germline assignment: CDR1 MGHDK and CDR2 SYGVNS. V lost 6 bases to trimming and J lost 8 bases; unmatched junction nucleotides: 13. The CDR3 sequence is 16 residues long. The CDR3 sequence: CASRPFSTQGAEKLFF. CDR3 DNA sequence: TGTGCCAGCAGACCCTTCTCGACACAGGGGGCCGAAAAACTGTTTTTT.

The chain combines TRBV9 with TRBJ1-1; TRBD1 aligns across 8 bases. V trimming: 0 bases; J trimming: 5 bases; junction bases outside the gene matches: 0. Germline assignment: CDR1 SGDLS and CDR2 YYNGEE. The CDR3 has 13 amino acids. CDR3 nucleotides: TGTGCCAGCAGCGTAGGGGACAGGACTGAAGCTTTCTTT. It codes for CASSVGDRTEAFF. Together with reference TRBV9 and TRBJ1-1, the CDR3 gives the full variable domain: DSGVTQTPKHLITATGQRVTLRCSPRSGDLSVYWYQQSLDQGLQFLIQYYNGEERAKGNILERFSAQQFPDLHSELNLSSLELGDSALYFCASSVGDRTEAFFGQGTRLTVV.

This chain joins TRBV5-4 and TRBJ2-3; 7 nucleotides line up with TRBD2. Germline V gene data show CDR1 as SGHNT and CDR2 as YYREEE (reference sequence). The CDR3 sequence is 17 residues long. The J segment lost 9 bases and the V segment lost 3 bases, leaving 19 bases of the junction unmatched. CDR3: CASSSTLGTTPFATQYF. DNA of the CDR3: TGTGCCAGCAGCTCGACCCTCGGGACTACGCCTTTTGCCACGCAGTATTTT. The full variable domain, its missing parts supplied by reference TRBV5-4 and TRBJ2-3, is ETGVTQSPTHLIKTRGQQVTLRCSSQSGHNTVSWYQQALGQGPQFIFQYYREEENGRGNFPPRFSGLQFPNYSSELNVNALELDDSALYLCASSSTLGTTPFATQYFGPGTRLTVL.

This clone was counted once. CDR3 in DNA: TGTGCCAGCAGTGAAAGTCAAGTTAACTACAATGAGCAGTTCTTC. It codes for CASSESQVNYNEQFF. The genes are TRBV2 and TRBJ2-1, with unresolved D. The V gene's germline CDR1 is SNHLY and CDR2 FYNNEI. There are 15 residues in the CDR3. V was trimmed by 2 bases and J by 3 bases, leaving 11 bases between them. Full variable domain (rest looked up from reference TRBV2 and TRBJ2-1): EPEVTQTPSHQVTQMGQEVILRCVPISNHLYFYWYRQILGQKVEFLVSFYNNEISEKSEIFDDQFSVERPDGSNFTLKIRSTKLEDSAMYFCASSESQVNYNEQFFGPGTRLTVL.

This sequence joins TRBV7-2 and TRBJ2-4; 8 bases map to TRBD2. CDR3 length equals 19 residues. CDR1 and CDR2 (germline): SGHTA, FQGNSA. Trimming at V came to 1 base and at J to 0 bases, leaving 11 bases not matched to a gene. The CDR3 loop reads CASSLGGTRWGIAKNIQYF. The CDR3 DNA reads TGTGCCAGCAGCTTAGGCGGGACTAGATGGGGGATAGCCAAAAACATTCAGTACTTC.

The gene calls are TRBV7-3 and TRBJ2-1, with D unclear. The CDR3 sequence is 11 residues long. The germline V gene encodes CDR1 SGHTA and CDR2 FQGTGA. Trimming removed 4 bases at V and 9 bases at J, with 7 bases between. CDR3 in DNA: TGTGCCAGCAGCTCCCTATTTGAGCAGTTCTTC. Translation gives CASSSLFEQFF.

The J gene is TRBJ1-1, the V gene TRBV7-8, with 9 bases aligning to TRBD1. CDR1 and CDR2 (germline): SGHVS, FQNEAQ. This CDR3 is 14 amino acids long. V lost 3 bases and J lost 5; bases outside the gene matches: 4. DNA for the CDR3: TGTGCCAGCAGCTTCCGGGACAGGGTAACTGAAGCTTTCTTT. It encodes CASSFRDRVTEAFF.

This clone appeared a single time. The chain joins TRBV19 to TRBJ2-7; D remains unclear. Germline lookup yields CDR1 LNHDA and CDR2 SQIVND (reference sequence). This CDR3 spans 13 amino acids. The V end lost 3 bases, the J end lost 4 bases, and 10 bases lay between the germline ends. The CDR3 DNA is TGTGCCAGTAGTATGGCAGGAAAATACGAGCAGTACTTC. Translating gives CASSMAGKYEQYF.

The chain links TRBV7-9 to TRBJ1-3; 7 nucleotides line up with TRBD1. Trimming removed 0 bases from V and 6 bases from J; junction bases left unmatched: 11. Germline V gene lookup returns CDR1 SEHNR and CDR2 FQNEAQ (reference sequence). CDR3 length equals 17 residues. CDR3 loop: CASSLARTTGLQNTIYF. The DNA for the CDR3 is TGTGCCAGCAGCTTAGCGCGGACGACAGGGCTTCAAAACACCATATATTTT.

The gene calls are TRBV5-1 and TRBJ2-1; 9 positions match TRBD2. CDR1 and CDR2 (germline): SGHRS, YFSETQ. This CDR3 spans 15 amino acids. V dropped 5 bases and J dropped 7; count of bases not matched to a gene: 10. Here the CDR3 DNA reads TGCGCCAGCAGGACGGAACTAGCGGGCATTAATGAGCAGTTCTTC. This gives the protein CASRTELAGINEQFF.

The V gene is TRBV7-9, the J gene TRBJ2-4, with 9 nucleotides matching TRBD1. CDR1 is SEHNR, CDR2 FQNEAQ, per germline (reference sequence). This CDR3 is built from 16 residues. J gave up 7 bases and V 5 bases, and 12 bases lay outside the gene matches. CDR3 nucleotide sequence: TGTGCCAGCAGCCCTATCAGTACAGGGGGCTTTAACATTCAGTACTTC. Its translation is CASSPISTGGFNIQYF.

The rearrangement joins TRBV29-1 to TRBJ2-7, with 10 bases matching TRBD1. The germline V gene has CDR1 SQVTM and CDR2 ANQGSEA. The CDR3 runs to 13 residues. V shed 7 bases, J shed 1 base, and the junction held 4 bases outside the gene matches. The CDR3, as DNA: TGCAGCGCCAGACAGGGGGCATCCTACGAGCAGTACTTC. Residues: CSARQGASYEQYF.